This entry concerns a single T cell receptor beta chain. Clones were sequenced by immunoSEQ multiplex PCR, and TCRdb holds only the in-frame ones, with some missing. The sample lists 30,000 to 40,000 clones; nearly 97% were seen once. This sample is part of a study of circulating and synovial CD4+ cells in juvenile arthritis. The trim removed 3 bases at V and 2 bases at J, leaving 10 bases unmatched. The germline gives CDR1 SGHTA, CDR2 FQGNSA. CDR3 length: 17 residues. Sequenced samples came from active juvenile idiopathic arthritis patients. The sequenced material came from CD4+ T cells from blood. This sequence joins TRBV7-2 and TRBJ1-3; TRBD1 matches at 7 bases. This clonotype originated in a human donor with juvenile idiopathic arthritis. Written as DNA, the CDR3 is TGTGCCAGCAGCTTGCGGGGCCAGGGGGTGGCTGGAAACACCATATATTTT. It specifies CASSLRGQGVAGNTIYF.